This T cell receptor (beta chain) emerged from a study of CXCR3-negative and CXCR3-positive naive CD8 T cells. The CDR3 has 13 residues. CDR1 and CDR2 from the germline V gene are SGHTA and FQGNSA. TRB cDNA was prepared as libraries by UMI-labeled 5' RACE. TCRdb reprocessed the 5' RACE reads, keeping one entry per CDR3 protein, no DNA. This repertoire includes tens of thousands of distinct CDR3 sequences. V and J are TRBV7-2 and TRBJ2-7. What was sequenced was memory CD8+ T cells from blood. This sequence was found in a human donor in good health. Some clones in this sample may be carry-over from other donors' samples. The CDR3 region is CASSAPHSYEQYF.